Sequencing of this T cell receptor beta chain was carried out in a study of CD8 T cells in Susac syndrome. Study in general: Among sequenced Susac syndrome patients, 5 or 6 had active disease and eight were in remission.

Germline CDR1 reads MGHRA; CDR2 reads YSYEKL. This CDR3 is 14 amino acids long. V lost 1 base, J lost 0 bases, and 7 bases lay in between. Both CD4+ and CD8+ T cells were negatively isolated, and TEMRA cells underwent FACS enrichment. Whole-study results and caveats: Susac syndrome CD4+ T cell repertoires showed no clonal expansion.

In regard to this clonotype: Its antigen remains unknown.

RNA, at about 0.5 to 1 ug, was reverse transcribed with random hexamers. The TCR beta CDR3 was amplified by immunoSEQ multiplex PCR across 54 Vbeta, 13 Jbeta. Each CDR3 protein is one row after TCRdb ran MiXCR on the immunoSEQ multiplex PCR reads. The table records around 230,000 distinct CDR3 sequences, 90% to 97% of them present only once. The sample was CD4+ T cells from PBMCs. The chain has TRBV4-1 and TRBJ2-7, with no clear D. This sequence was found in a human donor with Susac syndrome. Here the CDR3 reads CASSQVVSSYEQYF. CDR3 in DNA: TGCGCCAGCAGCCAAGTGGTCAGCTCCTACGAGCAGTACTTC.